Below are 25 T cell receptor beta chains sequenced from a single sample in a study of identical twins. TCRdb processed the 5' RACE reads anew with MiXCR; each CDR3 protein has one entry. The sample lists 420,000 or so distinct CDR3 sequences; around a sixth were seen once. Sequencing input: naive T cells sorted from blood. These receptors were obtained from a man between 50 and 59 years old in good health.

The gene calls are TRBV20-1 and TRBJ2-4; 13 bases are shared with TRBD2. The CDR3 totals 19 residues. The V and J ends lost 6 bases and 1 base, in that order; junction bases with no gene match: 15. The germline CDR1 and CDR2 sequences are DFQATT and SNEGSKA (reference sequence). CDR3 sequence (DNA): TGCAGTGCCCCCCCGAGACTAGCGGGAGGAGGGGTCGCCAAAAACATTCAGTACTTC. This gives the protein CSAPPRLAGGGVAKNIQYF.

This clonotype was counted at least ten times. The chain links TRBV7-9 to TRBJ1-4; 10 bases are shared with TRBD1. This CDR3 has 16 residues. The germline V gene has CDR1 SEHNR and CDR2 FQNEAQ (reference sequence). Germline trimming cut 2 bases from V and 8 bases from J; bases unmatched to any gene: 8. The CDR3: CASSLYRTGGSEKLFF. The CDR3 DNA reads TGTGCCAGCAGCTTATACCGGACAGGGGGGTCGGAAAAACTGTTTTTT. Filled out from reference TRBV7-9 and TRBJ1-4, the complete variable domain reads DTGVSQNPRHKITKRGQNVTFRCDPISEHNRLYWYRQTLGQGPEFLTYFQNEAQLEKSRLLSDRFSAERPKGSFSTLEIQRTEQGDSAMYLCASSLYRTGGSEKLFFGSGTQLSVL.

The V and J genes are TRBV29-1 and TRBJ1-1; 7 bases map to TRBD1. Germline values: CDR1 SQVTM, CDR2 ANQGSEA. J gave up 6 bases and V 1 base, and 23 bases lay outside the gene matches. The CDR3 is 19 residues long. Written as DNA, the CDR3 is TGCAGCGTTGAAGGGTTAAGGGCCGGGACAGAGGACCTAGGGGCTGAAGCTTTCTTT. Translating gives CSVEGLRAGTEDLGAEAFF.

The rearrangement joins TRBV24-1 to TRBJ2-2, with 7 bases that match TRBD2. This CDR3 spans 15 amino acids. The ends lost 7 bases at V and 4 bases at J; junction bases unmatched: 8. Germline assignment: CDR1 KGHDR and CDR2 SFDVKD. As DNA, the CDR3 is TGTGCCACCAGGGGGAGCGGGGAAGGCACCGGGGAGCTGTTTTTT. Amino acids: CATRGSGEGTGELFF.

This clonotype has more than one count but fewer than ten. This CDR3 is CASSLSSGVPYEQYF. CDR3 sequence (DNA): TGTGCCAGCAGTTTATCTAGCGGGGTACCTTACGAGCAGTACTTC. The chain has TRBV27 and TRBJ2-7; 8 bases are a match to TRBD2. The germline V gene encodes CDR1 MNHEY and CDR2 SMNVEV (reference sequence). The V and J ends lost 0 bases and 4 bases, in that order; junction bases with no gene match: 5. This CDR3 contains 15 residues.

The chain recombines TRBV7-8 with TRBJ2-1; the match to TRBD2 covers 10 bases. The CDR3 is 15 amino acids. Germline lookup yields CDR1 SGHVS and CDR2 FQNEAQ. J lost 4 bases, V lost 2 bases, and 2 bases had no gene match. The CDR3 protein is CASSLSSGRYNEQFF. The CDR3 DNA sequence: TGTGCCAGCAGCTTAAGTAGCGGGAGGTACAATGAGCAGTTCTTC.

The chain joins TRBV25-1 to TRBJ2-1, with D possibly matching TRBD1 (5 bases). Germline CDR1 is MGHDK and CDR2 is SYGVNS. V lost 2 bases, J lost 8 bases, and 16 bases lay in between. The CDR3 consists of 15 residues. CDR3 sequence: CASSERDSAHDEQFF. The CDR3 nucleotides read TGTGCCAGCAGTGAACGTGACAGTGCCCATGATGAGCAGTTCTTC.

The table lists this clonotype with a few counts. The V and J genes are TRBV7-8 and TRBJ1-4; TRBD1 matches 8 bases. The CDR3 spans 20 residues. Germline loops: CDR1 SGHVS, CDR2 FQNEAQ. V was pared by 5 bases and J by 2 bases, with 19 bases of the junction left unmatched. CDR3 nucleotide sequence: TGTGCCAGCAGCCCGAACAGGGGATGGACAGGGCCGAGGACTAATGAAAAACTGTTTTTT. Translating gives CASSPNRGWTGPRTNEKLFF. Complete variable domain (other parts from reference TRBV7-8 and TRBJ1-4): GAGVSQSPRYKVAKRGQDVALRCDPISGHVSLFWYQQALGQGPEFLTYFQNEAQLDKSGLPSDRFFAERPEGSVSTLKIQRTQQEDSAVYLCASSPNRGWTGPRTNEKLFFGSGTQLSVL.

The rearrangement links TRBV6-1 to TRBJ2-1; weak D call: TRBD2 (7 bases). The CDR3 covers 14 residues. In germline, CDR1 is MNHNS, CDR2 SASEGT. The V end lost 11 bases, the J end lost 3 bases, and 17 bases lay between the germline ends. In DNA form, the CDR3 reads TGTGCCGTCGGGGAGGGACAAAACTACAATGAGCAGTTCTTC. Translation gives CAVGEGQNYNEQFF.

In regard to this clonotype: This may be a read error: a much more frequent sequence differs by one nucleotide. The V and J genes are TRBV19 and TRBJ2-1, with 16 bases fitting TRBD2. CDR1 is LNHDA and CDR2 is SQIVND in the germline V gene (reference sequence). This CDR3 has 18 residues. Here the CDR3 reads CAGSRGLAGGSSYNEQFF. The CDR3 DNA reads as TGTGCCGGTAGTAGGGGACTAGCGGGAGGGAGCTCCTACAATGAGCAGTTCTTC.

V gene TRBV4-1 combines with J gene TRBJ2-5; D is ambiguous. The CDR3 loop spans 15 amino acids. Trimming left V 1 base short and J 1 base short, with 10 bases between. From germline, CDR1 is MGHRA and CDR2 YSYEKL. The CDR3 here is CASSQVTPSQETQYF. In nucleotides, the CDR3 is TGCGCCAGCAGCCAAGTGACGCCCTCCCAAGAGACCCAGTACTTC.

This clonotype was detected a few times. The rearrangement links TRBV12-3 or TRBV12-4 to TRBJ1-1; D is perhaps TRBD1 (5 bases). This CDR3 has 15 amino acids. Trimming cost V 6 bases and J 8 bases, with 22 bases left between them. The CDR3 bases are TGTGCCAGCAGCTTCGGCCGTGGGTCAGGGTCCGAAGCTTTCTTT. Its translation is CASSFGRGSGSEAFF.

A few counts support this clonotype. The chain combines TRBV24-1 with TRBJ1-2; maybe TRBD1 (6 bases). This CDR3 is 13 amino acids long. The V gene's germline CDR1 is KGHDR and CDR2 SFDVKD. Trimming took off 4 bases at V and 4 bases at J, with 9 bases between the two ends. CDR3 sequence reads: CATSEGGGYGYTF. The DNA of the CDR3 is TGTGCCACCAGTGAAGGGGGTGGCTATGGCTACACCTTC.

This clonotype came up many times. This sequence joins TRBV20-1 and TRBJ1-1, with 7 bases lining up with TRBD1. CDR1 is DFQATT, CDR2 SNEGSKA, per germline (reference sequence). This CDR3 contains 16 residues. V was pared by 1 base and J by 0 bases, with 8 bases of the junction left unmatched. CDR3 in amino acids: CSARGPRDSLNTEAFF. CDR3 nucleotide sequence: TGCAGTGCTAGAGGTCCCCGGGACAGTTTGAACACTGAAGCTTTCTTT.

The V and J genes are TRBV18 and TRBJ2-3; D is perhaps TRBD1 or TRBD2 (5 bases each). This CDR3 region has 15 residues. Per the germline V gene, CDR1 is KGHSH and CDR2 is LQKENI. With 0 bases removed from V and 4 bases from J, the gap between germline ends came to 11 bases. For the CDR3, the DNA is TGTGCCAGCTCACCACCGGGGCAGGGACCAGATACGCAGTATTTT. Translating gives CASSPPGQGPDTQYF.

The rearrangement uses TRBV25-1 and TRBJ2-7; 7 positions match TRBD1. V gave up 5 bases and J gave up 3 bases; unmatched junction bases: 7. The length of the CDR3 is 14 residues. Germline lookup yields CDR1 MGHDK and CDR2 SYGVNS. The CDR3 protein is CASSRQGIIYEQYF. The CDR3 DNA reads TGTGCCAGCAGTCGACAGGGAATTATCTACGAGCAGTACTTC.

A few counts support this clonotype. The rearrangement joins TRBV2 to TRBJ2-5; tentatively, D is TRBD2 (5 bases). Germline V gene data show CDR1 as SNHLY and CDR2 as FYNNEI. Deletions cut 7 bases from V and 2 bases from J, with 17 bases between. CDR3 size: 15 residues. Here the CDR3 DNA reads TGTGCCAGCAATCGGGATGGAGGAGCACAAGAGACCCAGTACTTC. It is translated as CASNRDGGAQETQYF.

This clonotype was seen at least ten times. V is TRBV29-1 and J is TRBJ2-3; 12 nucleotides align to TRBD2. CDR3 length: 16 amino acids. V was clipped by 7 bases and J by 0 bases; unmatched bases: 8. CDR1 SQVTM and CDR2 ANQGSEA come from the germline V gene. CDR3 DNA sequence: TGCAGCGGACGACTAGCGGGGGTCTCTAGCACAGATACGCAGTATTTT. It translates to CSGRLAGVSSTDTQYF.

In its sample, this clonotype was seen a few times. This chain links TRBV12-3 or TRBV12-4 with TRBJ2-1; TRBD2 matches 15 bases. This CDR3 contains 18 residues. Trimming at V came to 6 bases and at J to 6 bases, leaving 12 bases not matched to a gene. CDR3 loop: CASRPGLAGGVTFNEQFF. CDR3 sequence (DNA): TGTGCCAGCAGGCCAGGACTAGCGGGGGGGGTTACATTCAATGAGCAGTTCTTC.

Only a few counts were recorded for this clonotype. V is TRBV29-1 and J is TRBJ2-6; possibly TRBD2 for D (6 bases). Germline lookup yields CDR1 SQVTM and CDR2 ANQGSEA. The V end was cut by 8 bases, the J end by 4 bases, with 18 bases between. CDR3 length: 15 residues. Here the CDR3 DNA reads TGCAGCCCGCCTTCAACGGGGGTAGGGGCCAACGTCCTGACTTTC. Its translation: CSPPSTGVGANVLTF.

This clonotype was picked up many times. V gene TRBV18 combines with J gene TRBJ2-4; 10 bases are a match to TRBD1. CDR3 length: 17 amino acids. With 2 bases clipped from V and 0 bases from J, the junction kept 4 bases outside the gene matches. CDR1 and CDR2 (germline): KGHSH, LQKENI. This CDR3 reads CASSPDRDRGAKNIQYF. The CDR3 DNA is TGTGCCAGCTCACCAGACCGGGACAGGGGAGCCAAAAACATTCAGTACTTC.

This clonotype was found a few times. V is TRBV15 and J is TRBJ2-5, with a weak D call TRBD2 (6 bases). From germline, CDR1 is LNHNV and CDR2 YYDKDF (reference sequence). V was trimmed by 0 bases and J by 5 bases, leaving 16 bases between them. This CDR3 is built from 16 residues. Written as DNA, the CDR3 is TGTGCCACCAGCAGAGATGGTAGCGGCGCATGGGAGACCCAGTACTTC. Its protein product is CATSRDGSGAWETQYF.

In its sample, this clonotype was seen many times. The chain combines TRBV5-1 with TRBJ1-2; D is perhaps TRBD1 (5 bases). This CDR3 is built from 14 residues. Germline V gives CDR1 SGHRS, CDR2 YFSETQ. With 0 bases removed from V and 4 bases from J, the gap between germline ends came to 10 bases. CDR3 DNA: TGCGCCAGCAGCTTGGCCGGGACCTCCTATGGCTACACCTTC. Amino acids: CASSLAGTSYGYTF.

This clonotype showed up just a few times. V gene TRBV28 combines with J gene TRBJ2-1, with D possibly being TRBD1 or TRBD2 (5 bases each). Germline V lookup: CDR1 MDHEN, CDR2 SYDVKM. This CDR3 has 14 residues. V lost 5 bases and J lost 9, with 17 bases in between. The CDR3 DNA sequence: TGTGCCAGCAGTCCCTCACGTGGGGACGGTGAGCAGTTCTTC. It is translated as CASSPSRGDGEQFF.

J is TRBJ2-3 and V is TRBV3-1; 7 nucleotides agree with TRBD2. J lost 2 bases, V lost 0 bases, and 8 bases had no gene match. CDR3 size: 17 residues. Looked up from germline, CDR1 is LGHDT and CDR2 is YNNKEL (reference sequence). The CDR3 coding sequence is TGTGCCAGCAGCCAAGATTTGCCGGGAGGTGTCACAGATACGCAGTATTTT. Its protein product is CASSQDLPGGVTDTQYF.